These T cell receptor beta chains were read from a single sample in a study of blood T cell repertoires in COVID-19. Profiled with immunoSEQ multiplex PCR; TCRdb holds only in-frame clones, not every one. The table has approximately 110,000 clones, 75% to 90% seen once. The source material was peripheral blood. These receptors all stem from a woman aged 80 or over with acute or convalescent COVID-19. The CDR3 runs from the conserved cysteine through the conserved F or W. D genes are given only for firm matches. Where a row states a size, it is once, few, many or the class of an expanded clone; other rows omit it.

j_call clone_size d_call v_call cdr3_nt cdr3_aa
TRBJ2-7 NA NA TRBV4-1 TGCGCCAGCAGCCACCGACTAGGCTCCTACGAGCAGTACTTC CASSHRLGSYEQYF
TRBJ1-2 few NA TRBV4-1 TGCGCCAGCAGCCATATTCAGGGCAGGTACTACTATGGCTACACCTTC CASSHIQGRYYYGYTF
TRBJ2-7 NA NA TRBV20-1 TGCAGTGCTAGGCCTTCCGGCGAGCAGTACTTC CSARPSGEQYF
TRBJ2-1 once NA TRBV13 TGTGCCAGCAGCTTAGATCTGATAGCCTACAATGAGCAGTTCTTC CASSLDLIAYNEQFF
TRBJ2-3 NA TRBD2 TRBV3-1/TRBV3-2 TGTGCCAGCAGCCAAGAAGAACTAGCGGGGGGGCTCGGAGATACGCAGTATTTT CASSQEELAGGLGDTQYF
TRBJ1-1 NA TRBD1 TRBV7-8 TGTGCCAGCAGCTCACAGGGGGCGGACACTGAAGCTTTCTTT CASSSQGADTEAFF
TRBJ1-5 NA NA TRBV18 TGTGCCAGCTCACCAGAAGAGAATCAGCCCCAGCATTTT CASSPEENQPQHF
TRBJ2-7 NA NA TRBV7-7 TGTGCCAGCAGCTTGGGCAGGGCCTACGAGCAGTACTTC CASSLGRAYEQYF
TRBJ1-2 NA TRBD1 TRBV6-5 TGTGCCAGCCAGGGGGCTAGGCGGGGTGGCTACACCTTC CASQGARRGGYTF
TRBJ1-2 once NA TRBV2 TGTGCCAGCAAAACATTCCGCTATGGCTACACCTTC CASKTFRYGYTF
TRBJ1-1 once NA TRBV6-5 TGTGCCAGCAGACAATACAAAAGGGGCACTGAAGCTTTCTTT CASRQYKRGTEAFF
TRBJ2-2 NA NA TRBV9 TGTGCCAGCAGCGTAGCGGGGAACACCGGGGAGCTGTTTTTT CASSVAGNTGELFF
TRBJ1-6 NA NA TRBV6-6 TGTGCCAGCAGTTCGGCAGGGTCACCCCTCCACTTT CASSSAGSPLHF
TRBJ2-5 NA NA TRBV7-6 TGTGCCAGCAGCTTAGCGAGCAGGGTGGTAGAGACCCAGTACTTC CASSLASRVVETQYF
TRBJ1-6 NA NA TRBV5-8 TGTGCCAGCAGCTTGGCATTTCCCTATAATTCACCCCTCCACTTT CASSLAFPYNSPLHF
TRBJ2-6 once NA TRBV3-1/TRBV3-2 TGTGCCAGCAGCCAACTTGGGAGAGTCTCTGGGGCCAACGTCCTGACTTTC CASSQLGRVSGANVLTF
TRBJ2-3 once TRBD1 TRBV28 TGTGCCAGCAGTATAGACAGGGGTGGGACAGATACGCAGTATTTT CASSIDRGGTDTQYF
TRBJ2-3 NA NA TRBV19 TGTGCCAGTAGCCCCTGGTTAGAGGGTATTCGGCCAGATACGCAGTATTTT CASSPWLEGIRPDTQYF
TRBJ2-2 NA NA TRBV2 TGTGCCAGTTGGGGCAGGGACACCGGGGAGCTGTTTTTT CASWGRDTGELFF
TRBJ1-6 NA NA TRBV5-1 TGCGCCAGCACCCTCGGGGGGTCTATGTCACCCCTCCACTTT CASTLGGSMSPLHF
TRBJ1-2 few NA TRBV5-1 TGCGCCAGCAGCTTGGGGGCCGCCGCAGGGGTGGCGGGCTACACCTTC CASSLGAAAGVAGYTF
TRBJ1-2 NA TRBD1 TRBV6-6 TGTGCCAGCAGTTTTACAGGGGACTATGGCTACACCTTC CASSFTGDYGYTF
TRBJ2-2 NA NA TRBV2 TGTGCCAGCACCAAAGGGGGAGTGACCGGGGAGCTGTTTTTT CASTKGGVTGELFF
TRBJ1-5 few NA TRBV4-2 TGTGCCAGCAGGCCAGGGGTTGGCGGCAATCAGCCCCAGCATTTT CASRPGVGGNQPQHF
TRBJ1-2 NA TRBD1 TRBV25-1 TGTGCCAGCAGCGAAAGGACAGGGGCCAACTATGGCTACACCTTC CASSERTGANYGYTF
TRBJ2-1 NA TRBD1 TRBV5-1 TGCGCCAGCAGCTTGGAATTCAGTTGGACAGGGGGTGAGCAGTTCTTC CASSLEFSWTGGEQFF
TRBJ1-1 NA NA TRBV3-1/TRBV3-2 TGTGCCAGCAGCCATGTGAGACTGACGAACACTGAAGCTTTCTTT CASSHVRLTNTEAFF
TRBJ1-1 NA TRBD1 TRBV5-1 TGCGCCAGCAGCTCGCTCGGACAGGGGTCCGCGGCAGGCACTGAAGCTTTCTTT CASSSLGQGSAAGTEAFF
TRBJ2-2 NA TRBD1 TRBV7-8 TGTGCCAGCAGCAGCACCGACAGGGGGCTTTTCACCGGGGAGCTGTTTTTT CASSSTDRGLFTGELFF
TRBJ2-5 NA TRBD2 TRBV7-6 TGTGCCAGCAGGATACTAGCGGGGGAGAGAGAGACCCAGTACTTC CASRILAGERETQYF
TRBJ2-7 once TRBD2 TRBV10-3 TGTGCCATCAGTGAGTCGGGAGCGGGGGGGCCTCTAAACGAGCAGTACTTC CAISESGAGGPLNEQYF
TRBJ2-7 NA TRBD1 TRBV2 TGTGCCAGCAGTGACGACAGGGTAAGCTCCTACGAGCAGTACTTC CASSDDRVSSYEQYF
TRBJ1-4 NA NA TRBV27 TGTGCCAGCAGGCCGATTGCGACTAATGAAAAACTGTTTTTT CASRPIATNEKLFF
TRBJ1-5 few NA TRBV7-2 TGTGCCAGCAGCCTGACAGCTTTTAGCAATCAGCCCCAGCATTTT CASSLTAFSNQPQHF
TRBJ1-1 NA NA TRBV30 TGTGCCTGGGGAACAGGGCCCACTGAAGCTTTCTTT CAWGTGPTEAFF
TRBJ2-1 NA NA TRBV27 TGTGCCAGCAGTTTATTACAGGCCCTAGGGAACAATGAGCAGTTCTTC CASSLLQALGNNEQFF
TRBJ2-7 NA TRBD2 TRBV3-1/TRBV3-2 TGTGCCAGCAGCCAAGGAGGCAGCGGGGTCTCCGGGGGTGAGCAGTACTTC CASSQGGSGVSGGEQYF
TRBJ1-1 few TRBD1 TRBV5-1 TGCGCCAGCAGCTTGGCCGCAGGGGGGATGAACACTGAAGCTTTCTTT CASSLAAGGMNTEAFF
TRBJ2-7 NA TRBD1 TRBV6-1 TGTGCCAGCAGTGAAGCGCAATGGGACAGCTCCTACGAGCAGTACTTC CASSEAQWDSSYEQYF
TRBJ1-1 NA NA TRBV20-1 TGCAGTGCTAGTAAGGGGAAGACTGAAGCTTTCTTT CSASKGKTEAFF